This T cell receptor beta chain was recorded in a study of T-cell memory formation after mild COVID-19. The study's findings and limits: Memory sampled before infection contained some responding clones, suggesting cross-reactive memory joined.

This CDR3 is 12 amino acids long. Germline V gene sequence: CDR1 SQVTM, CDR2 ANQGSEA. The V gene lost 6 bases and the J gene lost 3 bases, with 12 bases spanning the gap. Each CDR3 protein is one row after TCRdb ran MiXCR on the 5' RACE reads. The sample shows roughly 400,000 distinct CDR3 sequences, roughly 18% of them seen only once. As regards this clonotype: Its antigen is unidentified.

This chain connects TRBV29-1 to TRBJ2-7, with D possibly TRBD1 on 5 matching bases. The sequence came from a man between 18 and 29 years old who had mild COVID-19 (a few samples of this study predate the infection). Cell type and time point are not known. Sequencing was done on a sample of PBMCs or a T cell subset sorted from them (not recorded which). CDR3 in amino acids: CSVKGQSYEQYF. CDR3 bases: TGCAGCGTCAAGGGGCAGAGCTACGAGCAGTACTTC.